These 20 T cell receptor beta chains were sequenced from one sample in a study of cytomegalovirus exposure and HLA in healthy donors. PCR primers comprised 60 Vbeta and 13 Jbeta primers. Sequencing used immunoSEQ multiplex PCR; TCRdb keeps in-frame clones, though not all of them. The sample table includes about 74,000 clones. Input material: PBMCs. Receptor source: a female donor in good health and CMV-seropositive.

The chain employs TRBV10-2 and TRBJ2-1; weak D call: TRBD2 (7 bases). The CDR3 consists of 16 residues. Germline V gives CDR1 WSHSY, CDR2 SAAADI. Trimming removed 3 bases from V and 3 bases from J, with 15 bases in between. Written as DNA, the CDR3 is TGCGCCAGCAGTGACCCCGGAGGGGGGGGCTACAATGAGCAGTTCTTC. Its translation: CASSDPGGGGYNEQFF.

The rearrangement links TRBV5-1 to TRBJ1-4; D may be TRBD1 (6 bases). CDR1 is SGHRS, CDR2 YFSETQ, per germline. This CDR3 is built from 16 residues. V lost 0 bases, J lost 2 bases, and 11 bases lay in between. CDR3 amino acids: CASSLGVGATNEKLFF. The CDR3 DNA is TGCGCCAGCAGCTTGGGAGTGGGGGCTACTAATGAAAAACTGTTTTTT.

This chain joins TRBV4-2 and TRBJ2-2; 7 nucleotides line up with TRBD1. V trimming: 1 base; J trimming: 0 bases; junction bases outside the gene matches: 5. Germline V CDR1 and CDR2: LGHNA, YNFKEQ. CDR3 length: 17 amino acids. The CDR3 region has the DNA TGTGCCAGCAGCCAAGTCACAGGGGCCCCGAACACCGGGGAGCTGTTTTTT. Residues: CASSQVTGAPNTGELFF.

This chain uses TRBV5-5 with TRBJ1-2; D is uncertain. The length of the CDR3 is 15 residues. V was clipped by 3 bases and J by 3 bases, with 15 bases between them. Germline CDR1 and CDR2: SGHKS and YYEKEE (reference sequence). The CDR3 DNA reads TGTGCCAGCAGCTCCTATGACAACCCGGACTATGGCTACACCTTC. Translation gives CASSSYDNPDYGYTF.

The chain uses TRBV7-8 and TRBJ2-3, with 7 bases matching TRBD1. Germline trimming cut 4 bases from V and 0 bases from J; bases unmatched to any gene: 4. Germline V lookup: CDR1 SGHVS, CDR2 FQNEAQ. The CDR3 is 15 amino acids. The CDR3 is CASSSDRTSTDTQYF. The CDR3 region has the DNA TGTGCCAGCAGCTCGGACAGGACTAGCACAGATACGCAGTATTTT.

The chain is built from TRBV6-5 and TRBJ1-1; D gene ambiguous. Germline V gene sequence: CDR1 MNHEY, CDR2 SVGAGI. The CDR3 covers 13 residues. V gave up 4 bases and J gave up 4 bases, with 10 bases separating them. The CDR3 reads CASSFTGSTEAFF. The DNA of the CDR3 is TGTGCCAGCAGTTTTACGGGGAGCACTGAAGCTTTCTTT.

The chain couples TRBV6-6 to TRBJ2-1; maybe TRBD2 (5 bases). The V and J ends lost 2 bases and 8 bases respectively, with 19 bases between them. There are 16 residues in the CDR3. Germline V lookup: CDR1 MNHNY, CDR2 SVGAGI (reference sequence). As DNA, the CDR3 is TGTGCCAGCAGTTACGGCCCCGGTACTAGGTTTTATGAGCAGTTCTTC. Amino acids: CASSYGPGTRFYEQFF.

The genes are TRBV9 and TRBJ2-4, with TRBD2 identical over 12 bases. Germline trimming cut 3 bases from V and 6 bases from J; bases unmatched to any gene: 7. The CDR3 is 16 amino acids. Germline CDR1 SGDLS, CDR2 YYNGEE. The CDR3 sequence: CASSEGSGLAGNIQYF. The CDR3, as DNA: TGTGCCAGCAGCGAGGGCTCGGGACTAGCGGGAAACATTCAGTACTTC. The whole variable domain, filled in from reference TRBV9 and TRBJ2-4, reads DSGVTQTPKHLITATGQRVTLRCSPRSGDLSVYWYQQSLDQGLQFLIQYYNGEERAKGNILERFSAQQFPDLHSELNLSSLELGDSALYFCASSEGSGLAGNIQYFGAGTRLSVL.

The chain is built from TRBV28 and TRBJ2-5, with 11 bases identical to TRBD2. Germline-derived CDR1 and CDR2 are MDHEN and SYDVKM. The junction had 6 bases not matched to a gene; V was cut back by 3 bases and J by 3 bases. This CDR3 comprises 16 residues. CDR3 sequence: CASSFGGLAAKETQYF. The CDR3 bases are TGTGCCAGCAGTTTTGGGGGACTAGCGGCAAAAGAGACCCAGTACTTC.

This chain joins TRBV25-1 and TRBJ2-2, with 8 bases identical to TRBD1. Unmatched junction bases numbered 4, after V lost 8 bases and J lost 2 bases. The germline CDR1 and CDR2 sequences are MGHDK and SYGVNS. The CDR3 covers 14 residues. The CDR3 DNA sequence: TGTGCCAGCGGGGGACAGGTTAACACCGGGGAGCTGTTTTTT. This encodes CASGGQVNTGELFF.

About this clone itself: This same CDR3 is encoded by further DNA sequences in the sample. The rearrangement links TRBV5-1 to TRBJ1-3; a possible D gene is TRBD1 (6 bases). Per germline, CDR1 SGHRS and CDR2 YFSETQ. V was cut by 2 bases and J by 8 bases, with 17 bases left in between. The CDR3 covers 15 residues. The CDR3 loop is CASSLSEGVKDTIYF. The CDR3 nucleotides read TGCGCCAGCAGCTTAAGTGAGGGGGTTAAAGACACCATATATTTT.

The chain couples TRBV6-5 to TRBJ2-5; weak D call: TRBD2 (5 bases). Trimming left V 6 bases short and J 0 bases short, with 11 bases between. Germline V gene sequence: CDR1 MNHEY, CDR2 SVGAGI. The CDR3 spans 14 residues. The CDR3 DNA is TGTGCCAGCAGAGGACTGTCGTACCAAGAGACCCAGTACTTC. Protein: CASRGLSYQETQYF.

This clone ranks as medium-sized (0.01 to 0.1%) in terms of frequency. This rearrangement joins TRBV19 to TRBJ2-1; the match to TRBD1 covers 11 bases. The CDR3 is made up of 16 amino acids. Germline CDR1 LNHDA, CDR2 SQIVND (reference sequence). V dropped 5 bases and J dropped 3; count of bases not matched to a gene: 6. The CDR3 DNA reads TGTGCCAGTAGTTTCGCCGGGACAGGGGGCTACAATGAGCAGTTCTTC. This codes for CASSFAGTGGYNEQFF.

Concerning this clone itself: At one of its ends the junction is not consistent with the germline gene, which may arise from a read error. The genes are TRBV7-9 and TRBJ1-4, with D possibly TRBD1 on 5 matching bases. CDR1 and CDR2 from the germline V gene are SEHNR and FQNEAQ (reference sequence). The CDR3 length is 14 residues. The CDR3 loop is CASNLGAFSEKLFF. The CDR3 nucleotides are TGTGCCAGCAACTTAGGGGCCTTCAGTGAAAAACTGTTTTTT.

The chain couples TRBV15 to TRBJ2-5, with D perhaps TRBD2 (6 bases). Germline CDR1 reads LNHNV; CDR2 reads YYDKDF (reference sequence). This CDR3 spans 16 amino acids. Trimming pared 0 bases from V and 2 bases from J, leaving 13 bases between. CDR3 DNA sequence: TGTGCCACCAGCAGAGAGTGGGGGACTGTTCAAGAGACCCAGTACTTC. This encodes CATSREWGTVQETQYF. The full variable domain, completed using reference TRBV15 and TRBJ2-5, is DAMVIQNPRYQVTQFGKPVTLSCSQTLNHNVMYWYQQKSSQAPKLLFHYYDKDFNNEADTPDNFQSRRPNTSFCFLDIRSPGLGDTAMYLCATSREWGTVQETQYFGPGTRLLVL.

V gene TRBV7-2 combines with J gene TRBJ2-3; 9 nucleotides line up with TRBD2. The CDR3 covers 16 residues. From germline, CDR1 is SGHTA and CDR2 FQGNSA. J lost 8 bases, V lost 5 bases, and 14 bases had no gene match. CDR3 region: CASSRSGGTAEATQYF. The CDR3 coding sequence is TGTGCCAGCAGCCGGAGCGGGGGGACTGCTGAAGCTACGCAGTATTTT.

This sequence joins TRBV9 and TRBJ1-1, with D hard to call. The germline V gene has CDR1 SGDLS and CDR2 YYNGEE. Trimming removed 0 bases from V and 0 bases from J, with 6 bases in between. This CDR3 spans 14 amino acids. The CDR3 DNA sequence: TGTGCCAGCAGCGTAGCTCAGATGAACACTGAAGCTTTCTTT. It yields the protein CASSVAQMNTEAFF.

This sequence joins TRBV14 and TRBJ1-3; possible D gene TRBD1, 5 bases. Between the trimmed V and J ends, which lost 4 bases and 4 bases, there was a span of 11 bases. CDR1 SGHDN and CDR2 FVKESK come from the germline V gene. This CDR3 region has 14 residues. The CDR3 region has the DNA TGTGCCAGCAGCCTCGCAGGGCGCGGAAACACCATATATTTT. Its translation is CASSLAGRGNTIYF.

The rearrangement joins TRBV11-1 to TRBJ1-2; D is unresolved. The CDR3 is 15 amino acids. V shed 2 bases and J shed 0 bases, with 10 bases lying between them. Germline V lookup: CDR1 SGHAT, CDR2 FQDESV (reference sequence). CDR3 sequence: CASSLTVGANYGYTF. CDR3 in DNA: TGTGCCAGCAGCTTAACGGTCGGAGCTAACTATGGCTACACCTTC.

The CDR3 spells CASREGGHFEQFF. The CDR3 DNA reads as TGTGCCAGCAGGGAAGGAGGTCACTTTGAGCAGTTCTTC. V and J are TRBV28 and TRBJ2-1; possibly TRBD2 for D (5 bases). V was trimmed by 6 bases and J by 9 bases, leaving 15 bases between them. The germline V gene encodes CDR1 MDHEN and CDR2 SYDVKM. This CDR3 contains 13 residues.